The 16 T cell receptor beta chains listed next were all sequenced from one sample in a study of siplizumab effects on memory and regulatory T cells. This table comes from immunoSEQ multiplex PCR, and its TCRdb copy is limited to in-frame clones, with some not included. The sample has 87,000 or so clones, around 94% seen once. What was sequenced was non-Treg CD4+ T cells sorted from blood. These receptor sequences come from a human donor in good health.

The rearrangement joins TRBV11-1 to TRBJ2-3; 8 nucleotides agree with TRBD1. V dropped 4 bases and J dropped 6; count of bases not matched to a gene: 12. Germline loops: CDR1 SGHAT, CDR2 FQDESV (reference sequence). The CDR3 is 16 residues long. The CDR3 bases are TGTGCCAGCAGCTATGGACAGGGCATGGATTCGGATACGCAGTATTTT. It is translated as CASSYGQGMDSDTQYF.

The chain couples TRBV7-8 to TRBJ1-4; 8 bases agree with TRBD1. This CDR3 region has 18 residues. In germline, CDR1 is SGHVS, CDR2 FQNEAQ. J was trimmed by 12 bases and V by 8 bases; bases with no gene match: 26. CDR3 coding DNA: TGTGCCAGCCGCAGTGGGGCAGGGGGCGGGAGGGAAGCAGGTGAACTGTTTTTT. Translated, it gives CASRSGAGGGREAGELFF.

This chain uses TRBV30 with TRBJ1-1, with no clear D. The germline V gene encodes CDR1 GTSNPN and CDR2 SVGIG (reference sequence). This CDR3 spans 12 amino acids. V lost 5 bases to trimming and J lost 1 base, with 8 bases between them. CDR3: CAWDRSNTEAFF. CDR3 coding DNA: TGTGCCTGGGATAGATCGAACACTGAAGCTTTCTTT.

The chain carries TRBV27 and TRBJ1-1; D is ambiguous. Germline CDR1 reads MNHEY; CDR2 reads SMNVEV (reference sequence). Trimming cost V 4 bases and J 6 bases, with 9 bases left between them. The CDR3 is 12 residues long. CDR3 bases: TGTGCCAGCAGTTCTCTTGGTTCTGAAGCTTTCTTT. Its translation is CASSSLGSEAFF.

This chain uses TRBV5-8 with TRBJ1-3; TRBD1 might be the D (6 bases). The V gene's germline CDR1 is SGHTS and CDR2 YDEGEE. Trimming took 5 bases from V and 11 from J, leaving 20 bases between them. CDR3 length equals 14 residues. The CDR3 coding sequence is TGTGCCAGCAGTTACAGGGTTCCTGAAAGCGCCATATATTTT. Translating it yields CASSYRVPESAIYF.

The V call is TRBV15, the J call TRBJ2-2; tentatively, D is TRBD1 (5 bases). The length of the CDR3 is 15 residues. V was shortened by 3 bases and J by 8 bases, with 16 bases between the two germline ends. The V gene's germline CDR1 is LNHNV and CDR2 YYDKDF (reference sequence). The CDR3 region has the DNA TGTGCCACCAGCAGGGAAAGGGGCTACGGAGGGGAGCTGTTTTTT. It codes for CATSRERGYGGELFF. Full variable domain (remainder filled in from reference TRBV15 and TRBJ2-2): DAMVIQNPRYQVTQFGKPVTLSCSQTLNHNVMYWYQQKSSQAPKLLFHYYDKDFNNEADTPDNFQSRRPNTSFCFLDIRSPGLGDTAMYLCATSRERGYGGELFFGEGSRLTVL.

The gene calls are TRBV30 and TRBJ1-1, with D maybe TRBD1 (6 bases). The CDR3 is 13 residues long. The germline CDR1 and CDR2 sequences are GTSNPN and SVGIG (reference sequence). V shed 6 bases and J shed 6 bases, with 17 bases lying between them. This chain's CDR3 is CACPRRGWSEAFF. In nucleotides, the CDR3 is TGTGCCTGCCCTAGGAGGGGGTGGTCTGAAGCTTTCTTT.

CDR3 sequence (DNA): TGTGCCTGGAGAGAACCGGGGGCGGTAGAAATTGGCTACACCTTC. This translates into CAWREPGAVEIGYTF. This chain links TRBV30 with TRBJ1-2, with TRBD1 as a possible D gene (6 bases). The germline gives CDR1 GTSNPN, CDR2 SVGIG (reference sequence). The CDR3 length is 15 residues. V was trimmed by 3 bases and J by 7 bases, leaving 21 bases between them.

V is TRBV19 and J is TRBJ1-5; D uncertain. Germline V gene data show CDR1 as LNHDA and CDR2 as SQIVND (reference sequence). V was trimmed by 7 bases and J by 0 bases, leaving 13 bases between them. The CDR3 loop spans 15 amino acids. The CDR3 DNA follows: TGTGCCAGTAACGTGATAGTTAATAGCAATCAGCCCCAGCATTTT. It specifies CASNVIVNSNQPQHF.

The chain couples TRBV11-3 to TRBJ1-1; D not certain. Trimming pared 1 base from V and 0 bases from J, leaving 9 bases between. CDR1 is SGHNT and CDR2 is YENEEA in the germline V gene. The CDR3 covers 15 residues. As DNA, the CDR3 is TGTGCCAGCAGCTTAGTAGTTGCGGTGAACACTGAAGCTTTCTTT. Encoded protein: CASSLVVAVNTEAFF.

The CDR3 nucleotides read TGTGCCAGTAGACCGTCGGGGGGACGAGAGACCCAGTACTTC. This codes for CASRPSGGRETQYF. The genes are TRBV19 and TRBJ2-5; 7 positions match TRBD2. Germline loops: CDR1 LNHDA, CDR2 SQIVND (reference sequence). CDR3 length: 14 amino acids. Unmatched junction bases numbered 8, after V lost 6 bases and J lost 4 bases. Supplemented by reference TRBV19 and TRBJ2-5, the full variable domain reads DGGITQSPKYLFRKEGQNVTLSCEQNLNHDAMYWYRQDPGQGLRLIYYSQIVNDFQKGDIAEGYSVSREKKESFPLTVTSAQKNPTAFYLCASRPSGGRETQYFGPGTRLLVL.

This chain uses TRBV10-3 with TRBJ2-5; 8 bases are a match to TRBD1. After removal of 5 bases from V and 1 base from J, the junction contained 6 bases not matched to a gene. Looked up from germline, CDR1 is ENHRY and CDR2 is SYGVKD. CDR3 length: 15 residues. In nucleotides, the CDR3 is TGTGCCATCAGTCCAAACGGACAGGGCCAAGAGACCCAGTACTTC. The encoded protein is CAISPNGQGQETQYF.

The gene calls are TRBV30 and TRBJ1-6, with unresolved D. Germline loops: CDR1 GTSNPN, CDR2 SVGIG (reference sequence). This CDR3 has 11 amino acids. V was shortened by 0 bases and J by 10 bases, with 4 bases between the two germline ends. The CDR3 DNA is TGTGCCTGGAGTGTAAACTCACCCCTCCACTTT. This codes for CAWSVNSPLHF. Variable domain in full (rest from reference TRBV30 and TRBJ1-6): SQTIHQWPATLVQPVGSPLSLECTVEGTSNPNLYWYRQAAGRGLQLLFYSVGIGQISSEVPQNLSASRPQDRQFILSSKKLLLSDSGFYLCAWSVNSPLHFGNGTRLTVT.

In its sample, this clone was seen once. This chain uses TRBV9 with TRBJ1-1; 9 bases fit TRBD1. Trimming took 0 bases from V and 2 from J; bases not matched to a gene: 5. CDR1 is SGDLS and CDR2 is YYNGEE in the germline V gene. The CDR3 spans 16 residues. CDR3 in amino acids: CASSVDPDRGNTEAFF. Written as DNA, the CDR3 is TGTGCCAGCAGCGTAGACCCGGACAGGGGTAACACTGAAGCTTTCTTT.

The rearrangement uses TRBV7-2 and TRBJ2-3; D not resolved. Per the germline V gene, CDR1 is SGHTA and CDR2 is FQGNSA. V lost 4 bases to trimming and J lost 0 bases, with 11 bases between them. The CDR3 spans 15 residues. This CDR3 is CASSSPFRSTDTQYF. The CDR3 DNA sequence: TGTGCCAGCAGCTCCCCGTTTCGGAGCACAGATACGCAGTATTTT.

V is TRBV4-3 and J is TRBJ2-3; D unclear. The CDR3 has 15 residues. The germline V gene encodes CDR1 LGHNA and CDR2 YSLEER. V was pared by 0 bases and J by 5 bases, with 12 bases between. The CDR3 is CASSQEGLVKDTQYF. The CDR3 DNA follows: TGCGCCAGCAGCCAAGAAGGGCTAGTGAAAGATACGCAGTATTTT.